A selection of T cell receptor beta chains follows, all from one sample in a study of blood T cell repertoires in COVID-19. The repertoire was sequenced with immunoSEQ multiplex PCR; TCRdb's copy has only in-frame clones and lacks some. The table shows 160,000 or so clones, with over 85% occurring only once. What was sequenced was peripheral blood. The receptors were sampled from a woman aged 55-69 years with COVID-19, enrolled during active disease. Each CDR3 is given with its conserved first and last residue. A D gene is named only where the DNA matches it firmly. Clone sizes are given selectively: once, few, many, or a class where the clone is expanded.

d_gene,j_gene,v_gene,abundance,CDR3nt,CDR3aa
TRBD2,TRBJ2-3,TRBV11-1,NA,TGTGCCAGCAGCTTATCAGCGGGGGGGTGGACAGATACGCAGTATTTT,CASSLSAGGWTDTQYF
TRBD1,TRBJ1-4,TRBV25-1,NA,TGTGCCAGCAGTGTACCCTCCGGGACAGGGACTGAAAAACTGTTTTTT,CASSVPSGTGTEKLFF
NA,TRBJ2-3,TRBV19,NA,TGTGCCAGTAGTAGACGGGAGAGGGTCAACACAGATACGCAGTATTTT,CASSRRERVNTDTQYF
TRBD1,TRBJ2-5,TRBV6-5,NA,TGTGCCAGCAGTACCGGGACAGGGGGCAGCGAGACCCAGTACTTC,CASSTGTGGSETQYF
TRBD1,TRBJ2-7,TRBV11-3,NA,TGTGCCAGCAGCACGGACTCGGACAGGGGGCGCGAGCAGTACTTC,CASSTDSDRGREQYF
TRBD2,TRBJ2-1,TRBV3-1/TRBV3-2,NA,TGTGCCAGCAGCCCTTCTATGATAGCGGGGGATGAGCAGTTCTTC,CASSPSMIAGDEQFF
NA,TRBJ2-1,TRBV4-3,NA,TGCGCCAGCAGCCAAGACAGGGTCAATGAGCAGTTCTTC,CASSQDRVNEQFF
NA,TRBJ1-5,TRBV4-1,NA,TGCGCCAGCAGCCAGATAGCGACTAGCAATCAGCCCCAGCATTTT,CASSQIATSNQPQHF
TRBD1,TRBJ2-7,TRBV7-2,NA,TGTGCCAGCAGCTTGTCTATTTCTGGGACAGGGTCCTACGAGCAGTACTTC,CASSLSISGTGSYEQYF
NA,TRBJ1-1,TRBV2,NA,TGTGCCAGCAGTCTCAGGGGAGACGCTGAAGCTTTCTTT,CASSLRGDAEAFF
NA,TRBJ1-1,TRBV7-3,NA,TGTGCCAGCAGCTTATTGGGGGCCGGGGCTGAAGCTTTCTTT,CASSLLGAGAEAFF
TRBD1,TRBJ2-1,TRBV6-2/TRBV6-3,NA,TGTGCCAGCAGCCCAATCGACAGGGGGCCTTCCTTAGTAGTGGGCAATGAGCAGTTCTTC,CASSPIDRGPSLVVGNEQFF
NA,TRBJ1-1,TRBV7-2,NA,TGTGCCAGCAGCTTAGGGGTGGAGTCTAGGGGCACTGAAGCTTTCTTT,CASSLGVESRGTEAFF
NA,TRBJ1-3,TRBV3-1/TRBV3-2,NA,TGTGCCAGCAGCCAACCTCTGACAGGTGCGGCTGGAAACACCATATATTTT,CASSQPLTGAAGNTIYF
TRBD1,TRBJ1-5,TRBV18,once,TGTGCCAGCTCACCGGGACAGGGGGCTGGTCAGCCCCAGCATTTT,CASSPGQGAGQPQHF
TRBD1,TRBJ2-7,TRBV6-2/TRBV6-3,NA,TGTGCCAGCAGTCCGGGACAGGCCTCCTACGAGCAGTACTTC,CASSPGQASYEQYF
NA,TRBJ1-2,TRBV27,NA,TGTGCCAGCAGTAAGGACAAGGGGTGGGCTAACTATGGCTACACCTTC,CASSKDKGWANYGYTF
NA,TRBJ1-2,TRBV6-5,NA,TGTGCCAGCAGACCGGGACATTATGCGAATGGCTACACCTTC,CASRPGHYANGYTF
NA,TRBJ1-6,TRBV4-1,NA,TGCGCCAGCAGCCCCCAGGGCCAGTCGGGCTCACCCCTCCACTTT,CASSPQGQSGSPLHF
NA,TRBJ2-2,TRBV7-9,NA,TGTGCCACATTACTCGGGGAGCTGTTTTTT,CATLLGELFF
NA,TRBJ1-2,TRBV6-1,NA,TGTGCCAGCAGTGAATGGATGACAGGAACTTTTGGCTACACCTTC,CASSEWMTGTFGYTF
TRBD1,TRBJ1-1,TRBV5-1,NA,TGCGCCAGCAGCTTGGACGGACAGGGGGCGGATGAAGCTTTCTTT,CASSLDGQGADEAFF
NA,TRBJ2-7,TRBV2,NA,TGTGCCAGCAGTGAAGTGAGGGAGTTCTACGAGCAGTACTTC,CASSEVREFYEQYF
NA,TRBJ2-1,TRBV7-2,NA,TGTGCCAGCAGCTTACGTGCAGCGGTACTACCCAGTGAGCAGTTCTTC,CASSLRAAVLPSEQFF
NA,TRBJ2-1,TRBV19,NA,TGTGCCAGTACCGGGACAATGTACAATGAGCAGTTCTTC,CASTGTMYNEQFF
NA,TRBJ2-2,TRBV10-3,once,TGTGCCATCAGTGAGACAGCCGGGGAGCTGTTTTTT,CAISETAGELFF
NA,TRBJ1-2,TRBV19,NA,TGTGCCAGTAGTATGGCCAAGAGGTATGGCTACACCTTC,CASSMAKRYGYTF
TRBD1,TRBJ1-3,TRBV3-1/TRBV3-2,once,TGTGCCAGCAGCCAAGATTATGGACAGGGGTTTAACACCATATATTTT,CASSQDYGQGFNTIYF
NA,TRBJ2-2,TRBV6-1,NA,TGTGCCAGCAGTGAACTTCCGGGGGTTATAGGGGAGCTGTTTTTT,CASSELPGVIGELFF
NA,TRBJ1-1,TRBV7-9,NA,TGTGCCAGCAGCTTAGAGGGGGAAGCTTTCTTT,CASSLEGEAFF
NA,TRBJ1-2,TRBV7-2,NA,TGTGCCAGCAGCTTAGATCCACGGGGGGGTGGCTACACCTTC,CASSLDPRGGGYTF
NA,TRBJ1-4,TRBV7-2,once,TGTGCCAGCAGATTAAAGGCGGATGAAAAACTGTTTTTT,CASRLKADEKLFF
TRBD1,TRBJ2-5,TRBV5-6,NA,TGTGCCAGCAGTTCGACAGGGGAGAGGGCCCAGTACTTC,CASSSTGERAQYF
TRBD2,TRBJ2-3,TRBV7-3,NA,TGTGCCAGCAGCTTAGCGGGGGGGCGGAGAGATACGCAGTATTTT,CASSLAGGRRDTQYF
NA,TRBJ1-1,TRBV13,NA,TGTGCCAGCAGCTTAGCAGGGGAGGGCAACACTGAAGCTTTCTTT,CASSLAGEGNTEAFF
NA,TRBJ2-3,TRBV15,NA,TGTGCCACCAGCAGAGAATCTTCAGGGGTCGGCACAGATACGCAGTATTTT,CATSRESSGVGTDTQYF
NA,TRBJ2-7,TRBV2,NA,TGTGCCAGCCTAGGGCCAGGGCATAGCTCCTACGAGCAGTACTTC,CASLGPGHSSYEQYF
NA,TRBJ1-2,TRBV4-3,NA,TGCGCCAGCAGCCAACAAAGGGAGGGCTATGGCTACACCTTC,CASSQQREGYGYTF